This T cell receptor beta chain is from a study of post-analysis software for immune sequencing data. Study background: Some patients lacked subtype; others had relapsing-remitting, secondary progressive or progressive-relapsing disease.

This clonotype turned up a few times. Its target is not known. Study-level points and caveats: Compared with controls, patients showed significantly lower normalized Chao1 diversity. There were five or six TRBV segments more frequent in patients than controls, and TRBV5-6, TRBV5-1 and TRBV20-1 were among them. F measure showed strong co-clustering of same-batch samples.

Germline CDR1 SGDLS, CDR2 YYNGEE. After removal of 3 bases from V and 1 base from J, the junction contained 9 bases not matched to a gene. The CDR3 covers 16 residues. Unique molecular identifiers were present in the TCR beta cDNA libraries. TCRdb independently ran MiXCR on the PCR reads; one entry per CDR3 protein. The data hold fewer than 850,000 distinct CDR3 sequences, with 25% to 30% observed a single time. V usage is TRBV9 and J usage is TRBJ1-1, with TRBD1 matching over 7 bases. Sequences were obtained from blood. This clonotype was obtained from a girl aged 5 to 17 with multiple sclerosis. CDR3 in DNA: TGTGCCAGCAGCGGATACAGGGGCCCGGGGAACACTGAAGCTTTCTTT. It is translated as CASSGYRGPGNTEAFF.